Below are 26 T cell receptor beta chains sequenced from a single sample in a study of cytotoxic CD8 clonotypes in ibrutinib-treated CLL (dated by TCRdb to the early 2020s). The library was made by the immunoSEQ multiplex PCR assay. The table comes from immuneACCESS by way of TCRdb, which keeps in-frame sequences with V and J called. Part of the clones is missing from these tables; in studies checked, under half for an unresolved V gene and the rest for unknown reasons. This sample lists about 50,000 clones; 71% were detected once. The ten largest make up 43% of the sample. The label giving this sample's time point can be read as: 12 to 13 months on ibrutinib. Material: PBMCs, obtained after 12 months of ibrutinib treatment. These receptors originate from a human donor with chronic lymphocytic leukemia.

This rearrangement joins TRBV7-2 to TRBJ2-3; no firm D call. Trimming took off 3 bases at V and 3 bases at J, with 4 bases between the two ends. Germline CDR1 SGHTA, CDR2 FQGNSA. The CDR3 runs to 12 residues. This CDR3 is CASSFSTDTQYF. The CDR3 coding sequence is TGTGCCAGCAGCTTCTCTACAGATACGCAGTATTTT.

The chain uses TRBV5-5 and TRBJ2-2, with TRBD1 matching 8 bases. Per germline, CDR1 SGHKS and CDR2 YYEKEE (reference sequence). There are 13 residues in the CDR3. Trimming took 3 bases from V and 7 from J; bases not matched to a gene: 2. The CDR3 reads CASSWGTGGELFF. CDR3 nucleotides: TGTGCCAGCAGCTGGGGGACAGGCGGGGAGCTGTTTTTT.

The V and J genes are TRBV29-1 and TRBJ2-7; perhaps TRBD2 as D (5 bases). V lost 6 bases and J lost 0, with 12 bases in between. CDR3 length: 13 amino acids. The germline CDR1 and CDR2 sequences are SQVTM and ANQGSEA. The CDR3 DNA is TGCAGCGTCCCGGGAACGGGCTCCTACGAGCAGTACTTC. Its translation is CSVPGTGSYEQYF.

The chain employs TRBV9 and TRBJ2-7; 10 bases fit TRBD1. The CDR3 runs to 14 residues. From germline, CDR1 is SGDLS and CDR2 YYNGEE. Unmatched junction bases numbered 5, after V lost 4 bases and J lost 4 bases. For the CDR3, the DNA is TGTGCCAGCAGCCCTTGGACAGGGGGGTACGAGCAGTACTTC. The encoded protein is CASSPWTGGYEQYF.

The V and J genes are TRBV5-6 and TRBJ1-5; D is possibly TRBD1 (5 bases). Germline loops: CDR1 SGHDT, CDR2 YYEEEE. V dropped 1 base and J dropped 2 bases, with 10 bases sitting between them. The CDR3 length is 15 residues. CDR3 bases: TGTGCCAGCAGCTTGTTCAGGGCGCGCAATCAGCCCCAGCATTTT. It specifies CASSLFRARNQPQHF.

The chain joins TRBV7-9 to TRBJ2-5; 14 bases map to TRBD2. The CDR3 runs 14 residues. V trimming: 4 bases; J trimming: 11 bases; junction bases outside the gene matches: 6. The V gene's germline CDR1 is SEHNR and CDR2 FQNEAQ (reference sequence). The CDR3 DNA follows: TGTGCCAGCAGCTACGGGACTAGCGGGAGTCGGCAGTACTTC. Translation gives CASSYGTSGSRQYF.

The count of this clone is one. This rearrangement joins TRBV19 to TRBJ1-5, with D hard to call. The germline V and J ends were trimmed by 1 base and 7 bases, with 11 bases remaining between them. CDR3 length equals 14 residues. The germline V gene encodes CDR1 LNHDA and CDR2 SQIVND (reference sequence). Written as DNA, the CDR3 is TGTGCCAGTAGTATAGTTCAATTCAGGCAGCCCCAGCATTTT. This translates into CASSIVQFRQPQHF.

This chain uses TRBV4-3 with TRBJ2-6, with D possibly being TRBD2 (7 bases). Germline lookup yields CDR1 LGHNA and CDR2 YSLEER. Between the trimmed V and J ends, which lost 5 bases and 0 bases, there was a span of 17 bases. The CDR3 has 18 amino acids. Written as DNA, the CDR3 is TGCGCCAGCAGCAGAGGGGGGGGGAGGCCCTCTGGGGCCAACGTCCTGACTTTC. Its protein product is CASSRGGGRPSGANVLTF.

The chain uses TRBV6-6 and TRBJ1-2; weak D call: TRBD1 (6 bases). Germline CDR1 and CDR2: MNHNY and SVGAGI (reference sequence). The V end lost 4 bases, the J end lost 4 bases, and 13 bases lay between the germline ends. The CDR3 is made up of 14 amino acids. CDR3 nucleotide sequence: TGTGCCAGCAGTTCGACAGGTTTGCGCTATGGCTACACCTTC. Translated, it gives CASSSTGLRYGYTF.

The chain combines TRBV14 with TRBJ2-3; D may be TRBD2 (6 bases). Germline CDR1 SGHDN, CDR2 FVKESK. The length of the CDR3 is 15 residues. Trimming stripped 0 bases from V and 4 bases from J, with 11 bases between. For the CDR3, the DNA is TGTGCCAGCAGCCAAGAGGGGTGGAGGGCAGATACGCAGTATTTT. Residues: CASSQEGWRADTQYF.

The V call is TRBV15, the J call TRBJ1-3, with a weak D call TRBD1 (5 bases). The V and J ends lost 3 bases and 2 bases respectively, with 14 bases between them. This CDR3 spans 16 amino acids. Germline lookup yields CDR1 LNHNV and CDR2 YYDKDF (reference sequence). CDR3 amino acids: CATSSERQGTGNTIYF. The CDR3 DNA reads TGTGCCACCAGCAGTGAACGGCAGGGAACTGGAAACACCATATATTTT.

A few counts support this clone. V gene TRBV5-5 combines with J gene TRBJ2-7; 7 bases fit TRBD2. The CDR3 spans 15 residues. Germline V gene sequence: CDR1 SGHKS, CDR2 YYEKEE (reference sequence). V shed 0 bases and J 4 bases; nucleotides not matched to a gene: 7. CDR3 sequence reads: CASSLGASGIYEQYF. CDR3 in DNA: TGTGCCAGCAGCTTGGGGGCTAGCGGTATATACGAGCAGTACTTC.

V and J are TRBV10-1 and TRBJ2-5; the D gene is possibly TRBD1 (5 bases). Trimming shortened V by 8 bases and J by 4 bases, and 11 bases separated the two germline ends. The CDR3 spans 12 residues. Per germline, CDR1 WNHNN and CDR2 SYGVQD (reference sequence). Here the CDR3 reads CASGATRETQYF. CDR3 sequence (DNA): TGCGCCAGCGGGGCCACAAGAGAGACCCAGTACTTC.

The rearrangement uses TRBV28 and TRBJ1-1; possibly TRBD1 for D (6 bases). Trimming pared 6 bases from V and 0 bases from J, leaving 11 bases between. The CDR3 has 14 amino acids. Germline V gives CDR1 MDHEN, CDR2 SYDVKM. In nucleotides, the CDR3 is TGTGCCAGCAGCCAAACAGGGATGAACACTGAAGCTTTCTTT. This translates into CASSQTGMNTEAFF. Supplemented by reference TRBV28 and TRBJ1-1, the full variable domain reads DVKVTQSSRYLVKRTGEKVFLECVQDMDHENMFWYRQDPGLGLRLIYFSYDVKMKEKGDIPEGYSVSREKKERFSLILESASTNQTSMYLCASSQTGMNTEAFFGQGTRLTVV.

The chain is built from TRBV5-4 and TRBJ2-1; perhaps TRBD2 as D (7 bases). The germline V gene has CDR1 SGHNT and CDR2 YYREEE (reference sequence). V dropped 4 bases and J dropped 0 bases, with 14 bases sitting between them. The CDR3 totals 16 residues. The CDR3 sequence: CASSLGGPSSYNEQFF. The CDR3 bases are TGTGCCAGCAGCCTGGGGGGGCCTAGCTCCTACAATGAGCAGTTCTTC. Combining the CDR3 with reference TRBV5-4 and TRBJ2-1 gives the whole variable domain ETGVTQSPTHLIKTRGQQVTLRCSSQSGHNTVSWYQQALGQGPQFIFQYYREEENGRGNFPPRFSGLQFPNYSSELNVNALELDDSALYLCASSLGGPSSYNEQFFGPGTRLTVL.

This rearrangement joins TRBV29-1 to TRBJ1-2; TRBD1 agrees at 8 bases. V was clipped by 1 base and J by 7 bases; unmatched bases: 2. In germline, CDR1 is SQVTM, CDR2 ANQGSEA. The CDR3 extends over 12 amino acids. The CDR3 sequence is CSVEAGTGGYTF. The CDR3 DNA reads as TGCAGCGTTGAAGCAGGGACAGGTGGCTACACCTTC.

The rearrangement uses TRBV5-4 and TRBJ1-1; D is ambiguous. Germline V gene lookup returns CDR1 SGHNT and CDR2 YYREEE (reference sequence). V lost 2 bases and J lost 0, with 5 bases in between. CDR3 size: 13 residues. CDR3 sequence (DNA): TGTGCCAGCAGCTTTGGGTTGAACACTGAAGCTTTCTTT. This gives the protein CASSFGLNTEAFF.

V and J are TRBV2 and TRBJ1-2; the D is unclear. Trimming left V 3 bases short and J 0 bases short, with 14 bases between. From germline, CDR1 is SNHLY and CDR2 FYNNEI. The CDR3 length is 16 residues. CDR3 sequence reads: CASSDFGNSANYGYTF. CDR3 bases: TGTGCCAGCAGTGATTTCGGGAACAGTGCTAACTATGGCTACACCTTC.

This sequence joins TRBV18 and TRBJ2-2; D gene unclear. Trimming pared 3 bases from V and 4 bases from J, leaving 12 bases between. CDR3 length: 15 residues. CDR1 is KGHSH and CDR2 is LQKENI in the germline V gene. CDR3 in DNA: TGTGCCAGCTCACCCAATCGGATTTCCACCGGGGAGCTGTTTTTT. Translating it yields CASSPNRISTGELFF.

J is TRBJ2-1 and V is TRBV7-9; D gene uncertain. Trimming removed 1 base from V and 5 bases from J, with 0 bases in between. The CDR3 extends over 11 amino acids. Germline V CDR1 and CDR2: SEHNR, FQNEAQ (reference sequence). The DNA for the CDR3 is TGTGCCAGCAGCTTAGACAATGAGCAGTTCTTC. It encodes CASSLDNEQFF.

This clone was counted only a few times. The chain has TRBV6-5 and TRBJ1-1; no firm D call. Trimming removed 7 bases from V and 1 base from J, with 13 bases in between. This CDR3 has 14 amino acids. Germline values: CDR1 MNHEY, CDR2 SVGAGI. CDR3 nucleotides: TGTGCCAGCACCGAGCGTCAGGAGAACACTGAAGCTTTCTTT. Amino acids: CASTERQENTEAFF.

The chain joins TRBV9 to TRBJ2-5; TRBD2 matches at 7 bases. Looked up from germline, CDR1 is SGDLS and CDR2 is YYNGEE. The V gene end was trimmed by 4 bases and the J gene end by 4 bases; junction bases not matched to a gene: 13. The CDR3 extends over 16 amino acids. CDR3 nucleotide sequence: TGTGCCAGCAGCCTCTCCCCGGGGGGAGGAGGAGAGACCCAGTACTTC. Protein sequence: CASSLSPGGGGETQYF.

This chain uses TRBV7-3 with TRBJ2-6; D could derive from TRBD1 or TRBD2 (5 bases each). V lost 2 bases to trimming and J lost 1 base, with 21 bases between them. CDR1 and CDR2 (germline): SGHTA, FQGTGA. The CDR3 spans 20 residues. This CDR3 is CASSLFSLGVIPSGANVLTF. CDR3 DNA sequence: TGTGCCAGCAGCTTATTCTCCCTGGGGGTAATTCCATCTGGGGCCAACGTCCTGACTTTC.

A single count supports this clone. The V and J genes are TRBV5-6 and TRBJ1-5, with D unresolved. From germline, CDR1 is SGHDT and CDR2 YYEEEE. Trimming removed 0 bases at V and 6 bases at J, with 10 bases between. This CDR3 region has 14 residues. The CDR3 here is CASSLVGNPQPQHF. The DNA of the CDR3 is TGTGCCAGCAGCTTGGTAGGGAATCCTCAGCCCCAGCATTTT.

The chain is built from TRBV6-1 and TRBJ2-7; tentatively, D is TRBD2 (6 bases). The V and J ends lost 7 bases and 2 bases respectively, with 12 bases between them. This CDR3 is 13 amino acids long. Germline values: CDR1 MNHNS, CDR2 SASEGT. CDR3 loop: CASTLSGAYEQYF. The DNA for the CDR3 is TGTGCCAGCACCCTTTCGGGGGCCTACGAGCAGTACTTC.

The rearrangement links TRBV7-2 to TRBJ2-5; TRBD2 aligns across 7 bases. The CDR3 runs to 13 residues. Germline V gene sequence: CDR1 SGHTA, CDR2 FQGNSA. After removal of 0 bases from V and 7 bases from J, the junction contained 2 bases not matched to a gene. The CDR3 loop reads CASSLAPGGTQYF. CDR3 coding DNA: TGTGCCAGCAGCTTAGCGCCGGGAGGGACCCAGTACTTC.